Sequencing of this T cell receptor beta chain was carried out in a study of graft-versus-host responses after intestinal transplantation. Study background: Recipients uniformly received anti-thymocyte globulin induction, followed by tacrolimus and steroids for roughly 3 years. Regarding the study as a whole: Levels of circulating GvH clones at their peak were associated with early post-transplant HvG declines. The marrow of recipients harbored GvH clones, and ileum or blood showed some of them first. Within allografts, high graft-versus-host to host-versus-graft clonal ratios were seen among patients with graft-donor T cell macrochimerism.

As concerns this clone: The antigen is unknown.

Assay used: immunoSEQ multiplex PCR; TCRdb lists only in-frame clones, some missing. Of around 110,000 clones listed, 90% to 95% were seen once; the top ten hold approximately 0.22%. V lost 2 bases to trimming and J lost 13 bases, with 14 bases between them. The CDR3 spans 13 residues. The germline V gene has CDR1 MDHEN and CDR2 SYDVKM. The receptor was derived from a human donor who was the organ donor for an intestinal transplant. Sequencing used unstimulated CD4+ T cells sorted from spleen or lymph node cells, obtained before transplant. This chain joins TRBV28 and TRBJ2-2; D is possibly TRBD1 (6 bases). The CDR3 bases are TGTGCCAGCAGTTTACCCGGACAGAGCCGGCTGTTTTTT. Translation gives CASSLPGQSRLFF.